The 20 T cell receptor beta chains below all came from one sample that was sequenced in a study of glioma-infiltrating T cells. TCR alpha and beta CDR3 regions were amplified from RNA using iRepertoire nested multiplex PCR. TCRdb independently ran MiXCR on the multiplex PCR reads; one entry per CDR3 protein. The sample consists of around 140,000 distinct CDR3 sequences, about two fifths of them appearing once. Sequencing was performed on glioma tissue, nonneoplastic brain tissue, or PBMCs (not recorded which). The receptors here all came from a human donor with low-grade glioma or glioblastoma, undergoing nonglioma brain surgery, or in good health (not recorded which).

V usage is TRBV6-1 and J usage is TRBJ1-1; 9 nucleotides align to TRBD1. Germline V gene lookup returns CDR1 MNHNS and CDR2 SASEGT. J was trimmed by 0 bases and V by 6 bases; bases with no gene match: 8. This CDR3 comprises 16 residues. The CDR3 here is CASSSGTGSLNTEAFF. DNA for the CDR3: TGTGCCAGCAGCTCCGGGACAGGGAGCTTGAACACTGAAGCTTTCTTT.

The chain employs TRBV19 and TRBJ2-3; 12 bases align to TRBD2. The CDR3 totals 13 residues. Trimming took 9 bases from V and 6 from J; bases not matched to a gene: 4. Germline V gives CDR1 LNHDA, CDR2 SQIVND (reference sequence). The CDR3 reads CASGLAGMDTQYF. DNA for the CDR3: TGTGCCAGCGGACTAGCGGGAATGGATACGCAGTATTTT.

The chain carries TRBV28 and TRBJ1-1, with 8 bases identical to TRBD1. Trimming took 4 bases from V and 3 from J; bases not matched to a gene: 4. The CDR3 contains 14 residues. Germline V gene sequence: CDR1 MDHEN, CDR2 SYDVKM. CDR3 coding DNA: TGTGCCAGCAGTTCAGGGGGCGATGACACTGAAGCTTTCTTT. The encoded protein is CASSSGGDDTEAFF.

This CDR3 reads CSVVRGSTDTQYF. The CDR3 DNA sequence: TGCAGCGTTGTTAGGGGCAGCACAGATACGCAGTATTTT. The genes are TRBV29-1 and TRBJ2-3; D might be TRBD1 (5 bases). Trimming removed 4 bases at V and 0 bases at J, with 8 bases between. The CDR3 is 13 amino acids. Germline values: CDR1 SQVTM, CDR2 ANQGSEA.

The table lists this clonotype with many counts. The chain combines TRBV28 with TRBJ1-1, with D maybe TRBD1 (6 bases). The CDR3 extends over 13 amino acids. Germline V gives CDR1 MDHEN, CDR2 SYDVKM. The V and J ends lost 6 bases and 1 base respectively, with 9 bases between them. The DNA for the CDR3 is TGTGCCAGCAGGAAACAGGGGAACACTGAAGCTTTCTTT. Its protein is CASRKQGNTEAFF. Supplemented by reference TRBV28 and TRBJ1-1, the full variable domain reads DVKVTQSSRYLVKRTGEKVFLECVQDMDHENMFWYRQDPGLGLRLIYFSYDVKMKEKGDIPEGYSVSREKKERFSLILESASTNQTSMYLCASRKQGNTEAFFGQGTRLTVV.

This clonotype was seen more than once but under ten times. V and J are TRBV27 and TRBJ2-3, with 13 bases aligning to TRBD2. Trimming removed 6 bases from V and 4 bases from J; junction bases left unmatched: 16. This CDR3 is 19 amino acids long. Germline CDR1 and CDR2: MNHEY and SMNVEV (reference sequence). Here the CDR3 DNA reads TGTGCCAGCAGCCTAAGACTAGCGGGAGGTCCGGCGGGCGCAGATACGCAGTATTTT. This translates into CASSLRLAGGPAGADTQYF.

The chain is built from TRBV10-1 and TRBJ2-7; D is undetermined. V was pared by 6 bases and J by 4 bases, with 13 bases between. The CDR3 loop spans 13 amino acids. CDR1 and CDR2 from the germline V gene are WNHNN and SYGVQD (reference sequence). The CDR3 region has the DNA TGCGCCAGCAGGGAACGTCTAGGTTACGAGCAGTACTTC. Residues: CASRERLGYEQYF.

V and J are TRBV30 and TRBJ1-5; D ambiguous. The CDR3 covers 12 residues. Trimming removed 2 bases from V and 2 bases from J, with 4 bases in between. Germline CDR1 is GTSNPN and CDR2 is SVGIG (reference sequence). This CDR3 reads CAWSLRNQPQHF. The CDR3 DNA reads TGTGCCTGGAGTCTGCGCAATCAGCCCCAGCATTTT.

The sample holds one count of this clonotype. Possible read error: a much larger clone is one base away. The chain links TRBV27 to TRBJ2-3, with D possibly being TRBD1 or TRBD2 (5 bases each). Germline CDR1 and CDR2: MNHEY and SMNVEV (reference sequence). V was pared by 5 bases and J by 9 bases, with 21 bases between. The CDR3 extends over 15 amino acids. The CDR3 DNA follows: TGTGCCAGCAGTCCCCGGGGCACGGCTTTGGGAACGCAGTATTTT. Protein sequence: CASSPRGTALGTQYF.

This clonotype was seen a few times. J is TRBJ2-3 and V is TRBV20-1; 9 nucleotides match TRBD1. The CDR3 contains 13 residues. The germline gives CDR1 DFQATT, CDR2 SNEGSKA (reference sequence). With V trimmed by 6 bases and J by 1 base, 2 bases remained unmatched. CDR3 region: CSAWDRGTDTQYF. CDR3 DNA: TGCAGTGCATGGGACAGGGGCACAGATACGCAGTATTTT.

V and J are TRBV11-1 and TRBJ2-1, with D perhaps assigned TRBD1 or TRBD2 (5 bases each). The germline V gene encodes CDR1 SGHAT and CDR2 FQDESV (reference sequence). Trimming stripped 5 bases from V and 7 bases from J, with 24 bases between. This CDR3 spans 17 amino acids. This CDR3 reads CASSLDIGDREGNEQFF. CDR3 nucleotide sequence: TGTGCCAGCAGCCTAGACATTGGGGACCGCGAGGGGAATGAGCAGTTCTTC.

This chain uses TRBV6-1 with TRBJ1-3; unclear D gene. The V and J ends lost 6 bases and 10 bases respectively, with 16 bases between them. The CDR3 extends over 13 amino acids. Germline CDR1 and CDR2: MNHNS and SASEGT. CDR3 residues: CASRPPGIETIYF. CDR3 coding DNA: TGTGCCAGCAGACCCCCGGGTATCGAAACCATATATTTT.

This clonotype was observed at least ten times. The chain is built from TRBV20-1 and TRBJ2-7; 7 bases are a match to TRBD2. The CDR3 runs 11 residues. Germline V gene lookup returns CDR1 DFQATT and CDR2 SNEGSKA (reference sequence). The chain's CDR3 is CSARAGTKTQV. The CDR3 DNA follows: TGCAGTGCTAGAGCGGGGACTAAGACGCAAGTC.

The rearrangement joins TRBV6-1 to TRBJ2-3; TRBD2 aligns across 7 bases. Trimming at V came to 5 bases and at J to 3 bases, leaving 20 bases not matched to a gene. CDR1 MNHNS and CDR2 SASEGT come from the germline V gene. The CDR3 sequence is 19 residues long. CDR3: CASSTRTRPSGVFTDTQYF. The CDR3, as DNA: TGTGCCAGCAGTACACGTACCCGCCCTAGCGGTGTTTTTACAGATACGCAGTATTTT.

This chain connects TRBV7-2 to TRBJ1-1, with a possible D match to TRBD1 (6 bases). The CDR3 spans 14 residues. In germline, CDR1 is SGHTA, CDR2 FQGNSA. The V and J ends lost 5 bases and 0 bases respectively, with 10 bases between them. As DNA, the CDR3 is TGTGCCAGCAGCGGAGACAGGTTGAACACTGAAGCTTTCTTT. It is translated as CASSGDRLNTEAFF. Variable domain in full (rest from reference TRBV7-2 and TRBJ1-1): GAGVSQSPSNKVTEKGKDVELRCDPISGHTALYWYRQSLGQGLEFLIYFQGNSAPDKSGLPSDRFSAERTGGSVSTLTIQRTQQEDSAVYLCASSGDRLNTEAFFGQGTRLTVV.

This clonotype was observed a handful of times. The CDR3 DNA follows: TGTGCCAGCAGCTTAGAAACTAGCGGAAGCTCCTACAATGAGCAGTTCTTC. It specifies CASSLETSGSSYNEQFF. The chain couples TRBV7-9 to TRBJ2-1, with 8 bases that match TRBD2. The CDR3 is 17 amino acids. CDR1 is SEHNR, CDR2 FQNEAQ, per germline (reference sequence). J gave up 0 bases and V 1 base, and 5 bases lay outside the gene matches.

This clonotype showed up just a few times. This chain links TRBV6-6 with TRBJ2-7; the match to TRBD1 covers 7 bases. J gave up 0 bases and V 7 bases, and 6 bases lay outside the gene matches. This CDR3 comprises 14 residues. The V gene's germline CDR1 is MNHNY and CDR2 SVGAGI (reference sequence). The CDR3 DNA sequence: TGTGCCAGCATGGAGCAGGGGGTCTCCTACGAGCAGTACTTC. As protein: CASMEQGVSYEQYF.

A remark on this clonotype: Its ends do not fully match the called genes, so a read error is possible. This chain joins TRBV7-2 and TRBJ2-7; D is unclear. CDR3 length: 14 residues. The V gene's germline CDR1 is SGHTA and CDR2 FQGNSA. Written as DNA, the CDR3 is TGTGCCGGCAGCTTAGATAGTACCTCCTACGAGCAGTACTTC. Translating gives CAGSLDSTSYEQYF.

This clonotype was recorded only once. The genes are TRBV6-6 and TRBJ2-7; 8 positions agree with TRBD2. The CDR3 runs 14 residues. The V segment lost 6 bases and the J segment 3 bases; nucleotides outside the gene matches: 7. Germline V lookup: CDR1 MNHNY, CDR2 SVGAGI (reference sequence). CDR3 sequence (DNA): TGTGCCAGCAGACCAGCGGGAGCAGTCTACGAGCAGTACTTC. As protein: CASRPAGAVYEQYF.

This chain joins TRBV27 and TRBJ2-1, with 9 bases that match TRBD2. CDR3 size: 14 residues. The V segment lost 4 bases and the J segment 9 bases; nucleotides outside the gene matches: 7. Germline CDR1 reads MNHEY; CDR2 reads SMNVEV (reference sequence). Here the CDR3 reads CASSSGTSNIEQFF. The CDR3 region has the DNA TGTGCCAGCAGTTCCGGGACTAGCAACATTGAGCAGTTCTTC.